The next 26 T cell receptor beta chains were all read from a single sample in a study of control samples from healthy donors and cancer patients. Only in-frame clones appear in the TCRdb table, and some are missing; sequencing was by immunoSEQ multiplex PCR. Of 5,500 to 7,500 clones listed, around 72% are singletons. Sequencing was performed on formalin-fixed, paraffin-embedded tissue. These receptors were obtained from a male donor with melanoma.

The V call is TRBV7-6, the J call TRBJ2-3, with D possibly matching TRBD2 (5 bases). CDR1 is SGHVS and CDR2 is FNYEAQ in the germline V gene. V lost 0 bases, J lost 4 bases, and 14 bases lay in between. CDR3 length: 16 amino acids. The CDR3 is CASSLAQEALADTQYF. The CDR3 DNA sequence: TGTGCCAGCAGCTTAGCTCAGGAGGCCTTGGCAGATACGCAGTATTTT.

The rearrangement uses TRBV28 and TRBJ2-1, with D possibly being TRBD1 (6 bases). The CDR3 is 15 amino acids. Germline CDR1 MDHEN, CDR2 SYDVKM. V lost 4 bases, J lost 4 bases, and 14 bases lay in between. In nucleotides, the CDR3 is TGTGCCAGCAGTTCCCCGCGGACAGCTTACAATGAGCAGTTCTTC. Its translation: CASSSPRTAYNEQFF.

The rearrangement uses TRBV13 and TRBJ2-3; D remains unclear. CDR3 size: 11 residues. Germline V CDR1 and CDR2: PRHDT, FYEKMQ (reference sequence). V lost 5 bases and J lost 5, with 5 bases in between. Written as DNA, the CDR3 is TGTGCCAGCAGCGAACAAGATACGCAGTATTTT. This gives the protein CASSEQDTQYF.

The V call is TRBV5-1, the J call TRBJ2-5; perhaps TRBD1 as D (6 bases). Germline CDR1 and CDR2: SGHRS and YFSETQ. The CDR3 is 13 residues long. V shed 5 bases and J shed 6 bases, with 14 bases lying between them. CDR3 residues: CASSVDRLQTQYF. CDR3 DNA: TGCGCCAGCAGTGTAGACAGGTTACAGACCCAGTACTTC.

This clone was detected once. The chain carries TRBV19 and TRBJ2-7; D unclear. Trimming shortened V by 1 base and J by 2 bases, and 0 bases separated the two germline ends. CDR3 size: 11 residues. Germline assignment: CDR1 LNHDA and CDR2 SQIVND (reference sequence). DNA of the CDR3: TGTGCCAGTAGTATAGCCTACGAGCAGTACTTC. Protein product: CASSIAYEQYF.

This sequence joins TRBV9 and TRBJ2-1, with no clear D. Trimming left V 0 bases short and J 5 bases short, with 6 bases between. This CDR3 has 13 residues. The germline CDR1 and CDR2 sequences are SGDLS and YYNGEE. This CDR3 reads CASSVGQDNEQFF. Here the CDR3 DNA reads TGTGCCAGCAGCGTAGGTCAGGACAATGAGCAGTTCTTC.

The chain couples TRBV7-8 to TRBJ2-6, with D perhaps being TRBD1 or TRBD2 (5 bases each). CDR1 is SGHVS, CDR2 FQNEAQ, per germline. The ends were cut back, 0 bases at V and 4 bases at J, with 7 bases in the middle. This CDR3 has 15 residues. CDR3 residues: CASSLAGTGANVLTF. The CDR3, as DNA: TGTGCCAGCAGCTTAGCGGGGACCGGGGCCAACGTCCTGACTTTC.

This chain's CDR3 is CASGSGDSPYNEQFF. For the CDR3, the DNA is TGTGCCTCGGGTTCGGGTGACTCGCCCTACAATGAGCAGTTCTTC. The chain couples TRBV30 to TRBJ2-1, with D hard to call. The V end was cut by 7 bases, the J end by 2 bases, with 18 bases between. Germline V gene data show CDR1 as GTSNPN and CDR2 as SVGIG (reference sequence). The CDR3 has 15 residues.

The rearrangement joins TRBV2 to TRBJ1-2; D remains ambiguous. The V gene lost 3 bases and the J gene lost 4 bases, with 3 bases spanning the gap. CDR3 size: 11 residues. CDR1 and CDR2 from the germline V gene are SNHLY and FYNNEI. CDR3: CASSDSYGYTF. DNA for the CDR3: TGTGCCAGCAGTGACAGCTATGGCTACACCTTC.

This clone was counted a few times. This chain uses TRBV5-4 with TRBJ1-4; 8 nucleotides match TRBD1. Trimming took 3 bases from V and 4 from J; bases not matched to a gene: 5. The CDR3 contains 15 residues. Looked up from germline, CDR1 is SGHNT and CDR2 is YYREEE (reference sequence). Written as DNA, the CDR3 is TGTGCCAGCAGCTCCCAGGGGGCTGTTAATGAAAAACTGTTTTTT. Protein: CASSSQGAVNEKLFF.

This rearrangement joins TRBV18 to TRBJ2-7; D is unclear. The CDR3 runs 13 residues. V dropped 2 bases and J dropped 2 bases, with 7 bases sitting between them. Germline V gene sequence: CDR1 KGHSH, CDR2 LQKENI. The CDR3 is CASSPAPAYEQYF. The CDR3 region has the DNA TGTGCCAGCTCACCAGCTCCCGCCTACGAGCAGTACTTC. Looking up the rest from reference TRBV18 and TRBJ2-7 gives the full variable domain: NAGVMQNPRHLVRRRGQEARLRCSPMKGHSHVYWYRQLPEEGLKFMVYLQKENIIDESGMPKERFSAEFPKEGPSILRIQQVVRGDSAAYFCASSPAPAYEQYFGPGTRLTVT.

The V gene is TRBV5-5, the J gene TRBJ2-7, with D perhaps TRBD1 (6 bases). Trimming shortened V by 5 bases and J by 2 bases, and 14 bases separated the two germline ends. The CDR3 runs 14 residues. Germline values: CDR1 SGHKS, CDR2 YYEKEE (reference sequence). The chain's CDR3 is CASRRWTETYEQYF. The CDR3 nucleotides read TGTGCCAGCAGACGCTGGACAGAGACCTACGAGCAGTACTTC.

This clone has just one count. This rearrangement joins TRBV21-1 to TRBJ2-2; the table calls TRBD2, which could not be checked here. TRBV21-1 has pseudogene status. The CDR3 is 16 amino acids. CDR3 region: CASSKFQGRHTGELFF. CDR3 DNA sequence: TGTGCCAGCAGCAAATTTCAAGGGAGGCACACCGGGGAGCTGTTTTTT.

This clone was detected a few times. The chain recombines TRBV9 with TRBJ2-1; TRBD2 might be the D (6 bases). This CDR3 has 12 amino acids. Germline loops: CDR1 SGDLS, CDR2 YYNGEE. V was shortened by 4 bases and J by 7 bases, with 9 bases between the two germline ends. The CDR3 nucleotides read TGTGCCAGCAGCAAGAGCGGGAATGAGCAGTTCTTC. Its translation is CASSKSGNEQFF.

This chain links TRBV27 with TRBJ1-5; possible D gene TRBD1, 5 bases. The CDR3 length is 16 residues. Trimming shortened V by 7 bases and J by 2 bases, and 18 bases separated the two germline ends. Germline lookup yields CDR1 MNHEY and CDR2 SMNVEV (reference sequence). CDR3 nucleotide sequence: TGTGCCAGCATGCCCCAGGGAGGTTTGGGCAATCAGCCCCAGCATTTT. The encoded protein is CASMPQGGLGNQPQHF.

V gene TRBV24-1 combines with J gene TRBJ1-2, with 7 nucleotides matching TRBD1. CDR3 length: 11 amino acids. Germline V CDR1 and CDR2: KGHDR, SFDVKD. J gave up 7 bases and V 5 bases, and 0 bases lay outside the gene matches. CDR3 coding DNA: TGTGCCACCAGTGCAGGGGGTGGCTACACCTTC. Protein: CATSAGGGYTF.

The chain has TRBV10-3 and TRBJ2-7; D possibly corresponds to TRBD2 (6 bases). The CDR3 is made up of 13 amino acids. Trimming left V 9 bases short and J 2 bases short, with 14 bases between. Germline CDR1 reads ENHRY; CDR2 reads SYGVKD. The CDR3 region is CAMGRGKAYEQYF. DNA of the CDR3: TGTGCCATGGGGCGGGGTAAGGCCTACGAGCAGTACTTC.

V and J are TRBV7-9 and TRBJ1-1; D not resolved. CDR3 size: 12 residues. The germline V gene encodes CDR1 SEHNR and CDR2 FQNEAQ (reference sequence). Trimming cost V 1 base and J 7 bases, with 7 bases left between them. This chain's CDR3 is CASSLDPFEAFF. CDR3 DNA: TGTGCCAGCAGCTTAGACCCTTTTGAAGCTTTCTTT.

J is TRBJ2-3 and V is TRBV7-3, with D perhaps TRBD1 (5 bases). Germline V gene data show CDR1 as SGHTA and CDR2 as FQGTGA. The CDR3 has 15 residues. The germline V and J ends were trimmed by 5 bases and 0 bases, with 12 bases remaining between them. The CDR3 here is CASSLTGASTDTQYF. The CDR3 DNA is TGTGCCAGCAGCCTCACAGGCGCTAGCACAGATACGCAGTATTTT.

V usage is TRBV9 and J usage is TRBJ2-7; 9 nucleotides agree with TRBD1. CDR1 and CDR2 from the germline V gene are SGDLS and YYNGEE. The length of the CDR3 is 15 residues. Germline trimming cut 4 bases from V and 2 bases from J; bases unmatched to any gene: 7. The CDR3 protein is CASSPRQGDTYEQYF. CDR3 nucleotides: TGTGCCAGCAGCCCCCGACAGGGGGATACCTACGAGCAGTACTTC.

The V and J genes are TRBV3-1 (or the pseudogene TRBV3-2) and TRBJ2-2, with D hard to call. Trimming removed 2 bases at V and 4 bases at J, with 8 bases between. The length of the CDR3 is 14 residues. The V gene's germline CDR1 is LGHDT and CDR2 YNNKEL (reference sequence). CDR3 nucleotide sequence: TGTGCCAGCAGCCAAATCGTCGGCACCGGGGAGCTGTTTTTT. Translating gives CASSQIVGTGELFF.

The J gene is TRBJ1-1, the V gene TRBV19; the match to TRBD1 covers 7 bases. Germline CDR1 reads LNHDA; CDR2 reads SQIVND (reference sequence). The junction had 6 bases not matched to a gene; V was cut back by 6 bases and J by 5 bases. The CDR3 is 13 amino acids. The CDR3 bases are TGTGCCAGTAGCGCGACAGGGATGACTGAAGCTTTCTTT. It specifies CASSATGMTEAFF.

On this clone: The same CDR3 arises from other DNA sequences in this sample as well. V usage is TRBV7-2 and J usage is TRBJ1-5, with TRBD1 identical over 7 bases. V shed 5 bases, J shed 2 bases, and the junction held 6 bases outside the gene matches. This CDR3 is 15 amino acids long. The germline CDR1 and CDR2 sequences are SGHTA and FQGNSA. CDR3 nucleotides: TGTGCCAGCAGCCCCTGGACAGGCGGCAATCAGCCCCAGCATTTT. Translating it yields CASSPWTGGNQPQHF.

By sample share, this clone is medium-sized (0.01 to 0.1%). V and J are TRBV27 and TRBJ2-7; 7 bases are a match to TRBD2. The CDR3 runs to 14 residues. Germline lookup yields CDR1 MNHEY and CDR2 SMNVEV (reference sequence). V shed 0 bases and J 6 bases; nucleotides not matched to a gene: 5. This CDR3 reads CASSLSVGGVEQYF. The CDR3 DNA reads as TGTGCCAGCAGTTTATCGGTGGGGGGGGTCGAGCAGTACTTC.

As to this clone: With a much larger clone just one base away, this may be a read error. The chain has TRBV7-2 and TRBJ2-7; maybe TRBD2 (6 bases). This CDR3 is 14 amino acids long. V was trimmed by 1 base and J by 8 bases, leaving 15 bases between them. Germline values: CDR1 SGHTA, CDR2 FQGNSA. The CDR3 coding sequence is TGTGCCAGCAGCTTAGGTGGGAGGACTTACAAGCAGTACTTC. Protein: CASSLGGRTYKQYF.

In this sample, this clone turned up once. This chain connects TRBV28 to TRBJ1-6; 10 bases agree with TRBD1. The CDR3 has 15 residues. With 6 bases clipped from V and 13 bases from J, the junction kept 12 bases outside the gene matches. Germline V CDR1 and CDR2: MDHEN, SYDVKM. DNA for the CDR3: TGTGCCAGCAGCCTCCGTGGGACAGGGGTATCGCCCCTCCACTTT. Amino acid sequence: CASSLRGTGVSPLHF.